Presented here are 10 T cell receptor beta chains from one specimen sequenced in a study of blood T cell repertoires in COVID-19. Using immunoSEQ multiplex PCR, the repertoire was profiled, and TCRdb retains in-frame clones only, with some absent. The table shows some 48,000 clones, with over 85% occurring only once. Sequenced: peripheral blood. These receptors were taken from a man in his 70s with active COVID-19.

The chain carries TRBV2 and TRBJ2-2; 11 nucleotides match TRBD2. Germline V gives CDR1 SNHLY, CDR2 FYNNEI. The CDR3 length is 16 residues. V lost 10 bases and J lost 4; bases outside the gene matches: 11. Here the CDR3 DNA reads TGTGCCACATATAGCGGGAGGGCTCATGGCACCGGGGAGCTGTTTTTT. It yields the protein CATYSGRAHGTGELFF.

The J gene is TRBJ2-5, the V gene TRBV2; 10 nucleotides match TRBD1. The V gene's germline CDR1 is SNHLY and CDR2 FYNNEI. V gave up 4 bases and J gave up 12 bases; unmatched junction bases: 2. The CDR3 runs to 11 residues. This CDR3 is CASSGGQGKYF. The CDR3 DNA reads TGTGCCAGCAGTGGGGGACAGGGGAAGTACTTC.

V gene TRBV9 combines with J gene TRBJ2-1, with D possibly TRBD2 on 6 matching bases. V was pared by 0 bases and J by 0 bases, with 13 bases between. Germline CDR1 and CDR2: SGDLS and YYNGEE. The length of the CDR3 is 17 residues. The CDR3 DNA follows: TGTGCCAGCAGCGTAGCTATGGCGGGGAGCTCCTACAATGAGCAGTTCTTC. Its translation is CASSVAMAGSSYNEQFF. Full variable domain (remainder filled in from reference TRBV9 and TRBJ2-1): DSGVTQTPKHLITATGQRVTLRCSPRSGDLSVYWYQQSLDQGLQFLIQYYNGEERAKGNILERFSAQQFPDLHSELNLSSLELGDSALYFCASSVAMAGSSYNEQFFGPGTRLTVL.

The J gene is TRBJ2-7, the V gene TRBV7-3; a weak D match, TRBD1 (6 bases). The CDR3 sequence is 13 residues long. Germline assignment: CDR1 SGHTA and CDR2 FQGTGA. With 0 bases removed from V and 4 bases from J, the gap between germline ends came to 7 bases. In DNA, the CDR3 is TGTGCCAGCAGCTTAACGGGGACATACGAGCAGTACTTC. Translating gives CASSLTGTYEQYF.

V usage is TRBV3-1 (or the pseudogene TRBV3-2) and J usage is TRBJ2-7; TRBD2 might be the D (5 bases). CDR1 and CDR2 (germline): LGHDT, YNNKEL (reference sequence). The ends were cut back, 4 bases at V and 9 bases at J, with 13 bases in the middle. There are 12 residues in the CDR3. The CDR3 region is CASSPPSGWQYF. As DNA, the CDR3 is TGTGCCAGCAGCCCCCCATCGGGGTGGCAGTACTTC.

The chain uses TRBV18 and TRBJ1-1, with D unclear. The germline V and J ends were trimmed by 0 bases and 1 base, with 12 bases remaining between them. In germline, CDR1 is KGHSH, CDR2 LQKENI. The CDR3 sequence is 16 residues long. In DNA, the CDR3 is TGTGCCAGCTCACCACCGACATCGGGAGGGAACACTGAAGCTTTCTTT. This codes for CASSPPTSGGNTEAFF.

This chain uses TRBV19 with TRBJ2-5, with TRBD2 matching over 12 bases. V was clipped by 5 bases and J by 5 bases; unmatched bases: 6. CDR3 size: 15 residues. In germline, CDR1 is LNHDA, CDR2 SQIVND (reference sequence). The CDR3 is CASSSLAGGMETQYF. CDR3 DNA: TGTGCCAGTAGTTCTCTAGCGGGGGGGATGGAGACCCAGTACTTC.

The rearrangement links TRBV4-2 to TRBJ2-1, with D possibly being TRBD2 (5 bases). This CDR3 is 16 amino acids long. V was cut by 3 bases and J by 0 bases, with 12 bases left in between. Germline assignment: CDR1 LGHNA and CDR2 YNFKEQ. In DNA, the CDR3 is TGTGCCAGCAGCCAGGAGCGGCGAAACTCCTACAATGAGCAGTTCTTC. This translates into CASSQERRNSYNEQFF.

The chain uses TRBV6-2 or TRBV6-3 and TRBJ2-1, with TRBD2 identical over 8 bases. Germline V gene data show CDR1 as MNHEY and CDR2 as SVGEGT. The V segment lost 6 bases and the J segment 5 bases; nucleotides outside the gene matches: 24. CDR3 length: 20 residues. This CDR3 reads CASSPLWVAGGGRPNNEQFF. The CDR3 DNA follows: TGTGCCAGCAGCCCTCTGTGGGTAGCGGGCGGGGGGCGTCCAAACAATGAGCAGTTCTTC.

The CDR3 sequence: CASSPLKNLNTEAFF. CDR3 nucleotides: TGTGCCAGCAGCCCACTCAAGAACTTGAACACTGAAGCTTTCTTT. V usage is TRBV6-2 or TRBV6-3 and J usage is TRBJ1-1, with D unclear. This CDR3 has 15 amino acids. Between the trimmed V and J ends, which lost 6 bases and 0 bases, there was a span of 14 bases. Germline CDR1 is MNHEY and CDR2 is SVGEGT.